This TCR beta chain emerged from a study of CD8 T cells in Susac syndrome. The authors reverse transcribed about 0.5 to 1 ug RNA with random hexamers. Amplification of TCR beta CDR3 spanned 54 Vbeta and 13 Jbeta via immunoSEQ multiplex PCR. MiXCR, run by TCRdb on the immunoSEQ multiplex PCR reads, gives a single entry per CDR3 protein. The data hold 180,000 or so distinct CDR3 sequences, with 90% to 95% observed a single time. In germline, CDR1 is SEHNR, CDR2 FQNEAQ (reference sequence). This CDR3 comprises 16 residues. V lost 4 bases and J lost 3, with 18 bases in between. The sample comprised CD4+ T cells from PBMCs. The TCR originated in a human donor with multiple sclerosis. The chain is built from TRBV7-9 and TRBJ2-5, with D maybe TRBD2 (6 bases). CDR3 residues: CASSSGRAGFKETQYF. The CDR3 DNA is TGTGCCAGCAGCTCGGGGCGAGCGGGTTTTAAAGAGACCCAGTACTTC.